This T cell receptor (beta chain) was profiled in a study of control samples from healthy donors and cancer patients. The CDR3 has 15 amino acids. CDR1 and CDR2 from the germline V gene are KGHSH and LQKENI. The V and J ends lost 0 bases and 2 bases respectively, with 9 bases between them. TCRdb's copy holds only in-frame clones and misses some; the assay was immunoSEQ multiplex PCR. The data contain roughly 130,000 clones, about 88% of them singletons. What was sequenced was blood. The chain links TRBV18 to TRBJ2-3; D perhaps matches TRBD1 (5 bases). The source is a man aged 50-60 years in good health. CDR3 sequence: CASSPPSRDTDTQYF. The CDR3 DNA sequence: TGTGCCAGCTCACCACCGTCCAGGGACACAGATACGCAGTATTTT.